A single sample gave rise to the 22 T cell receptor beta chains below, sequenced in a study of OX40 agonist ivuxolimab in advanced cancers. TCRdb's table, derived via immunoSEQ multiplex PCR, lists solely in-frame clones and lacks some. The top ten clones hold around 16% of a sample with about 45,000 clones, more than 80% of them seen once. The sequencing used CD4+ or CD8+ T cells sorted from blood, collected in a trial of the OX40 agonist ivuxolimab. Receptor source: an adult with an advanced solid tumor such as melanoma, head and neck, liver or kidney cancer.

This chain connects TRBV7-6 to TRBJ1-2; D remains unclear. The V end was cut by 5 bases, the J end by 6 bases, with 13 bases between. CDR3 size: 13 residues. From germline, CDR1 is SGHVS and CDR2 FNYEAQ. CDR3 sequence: CASSGRVGDGYTF. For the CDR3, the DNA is TGTGCCAGCAGCGGGCGGGTCGGGGATGGCTACACCTTC.

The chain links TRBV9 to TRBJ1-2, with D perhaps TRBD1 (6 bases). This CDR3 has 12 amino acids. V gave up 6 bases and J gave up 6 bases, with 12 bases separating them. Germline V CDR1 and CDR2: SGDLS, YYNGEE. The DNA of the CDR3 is TGTGCCAGCACAGGGGAGGGGCATGGCTACACCTTC. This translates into CASTGEGHGYTF.

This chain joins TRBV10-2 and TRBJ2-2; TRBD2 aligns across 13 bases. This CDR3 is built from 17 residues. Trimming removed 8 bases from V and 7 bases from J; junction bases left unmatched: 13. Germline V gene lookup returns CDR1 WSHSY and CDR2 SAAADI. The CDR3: CASLGLAGEEGSGELFF. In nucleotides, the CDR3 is TGCGCCAGCCTCGGACTAGCGGGAGAGGAAGGTAGCGGGGAGCTGTTTTTT.

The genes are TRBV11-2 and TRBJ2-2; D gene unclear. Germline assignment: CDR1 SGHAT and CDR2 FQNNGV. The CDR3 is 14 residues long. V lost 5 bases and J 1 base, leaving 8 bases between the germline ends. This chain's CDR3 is CASSRKGNTGELFF. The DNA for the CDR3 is TGTGCCAGCAGCCGAAAGGGGAACACCGGGGAGCTGTTTTTT.

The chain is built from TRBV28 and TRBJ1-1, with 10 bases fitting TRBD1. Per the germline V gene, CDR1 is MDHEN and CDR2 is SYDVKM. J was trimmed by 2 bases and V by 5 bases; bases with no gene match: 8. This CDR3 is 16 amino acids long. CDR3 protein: CASSPPDRGKNTEAFF. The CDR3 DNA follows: TGTGCCAGCAGTCCTCCGGACAGGGGGAAAAACACTGAAGCTTTCTTT.

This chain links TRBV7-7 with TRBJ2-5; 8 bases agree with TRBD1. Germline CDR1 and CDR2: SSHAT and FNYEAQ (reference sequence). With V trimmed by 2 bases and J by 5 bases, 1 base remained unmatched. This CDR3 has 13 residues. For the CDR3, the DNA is TGTGCCAGCAGCTTATGGACAGGGGAGACCCAGTACTTC. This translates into CASSLWTGETQYF.

CDR3 protein: CASLRGGNQPQHF. DNA for the CDR3: TGTGCCAGTTTGAGGGGCGGCAATCAGCCCCAGCATTTT. J is TRBJ1-5 and V is TRBV28, with D perhaps matching TRBD1 (5 bases). V was clipped by 9 bases and J by 2 bases, with 11 bases between them. CDR3 size: 13 residues. Germline-derived CDR1 and CDR2 are MDHEN and SYDVKM. Based on the CDR3 plus reference TRBV28 and TRBJ1-5, the full variable domain is DVKVTQSSRYLVKRTGEKVFLECVQDMDHENMFWYRQDPGLGLRLIYFSYDVKMKEKGDIPEGYSVSREKKERFSLILESASTNQTSMYLCASLRGGNQPQHFGDGTRLSIL.

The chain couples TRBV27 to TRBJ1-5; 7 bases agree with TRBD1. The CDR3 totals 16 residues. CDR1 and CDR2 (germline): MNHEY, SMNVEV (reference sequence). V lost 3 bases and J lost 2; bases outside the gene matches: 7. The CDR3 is CASSFTGTVGNQPQHF. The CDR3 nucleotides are TGTGCCAGCAGTTTCACCGGGACAGTCGGCAATCAGCCCCAGCATTTT.

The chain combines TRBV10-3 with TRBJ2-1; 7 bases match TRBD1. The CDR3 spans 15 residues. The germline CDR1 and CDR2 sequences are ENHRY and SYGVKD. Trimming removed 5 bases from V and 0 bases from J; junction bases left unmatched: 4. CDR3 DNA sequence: TGTGCCATCAGTACGACAGGGAGCTCCTACAATGAGCAGTTCTTC. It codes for CAISTTGSSYNEQFF.

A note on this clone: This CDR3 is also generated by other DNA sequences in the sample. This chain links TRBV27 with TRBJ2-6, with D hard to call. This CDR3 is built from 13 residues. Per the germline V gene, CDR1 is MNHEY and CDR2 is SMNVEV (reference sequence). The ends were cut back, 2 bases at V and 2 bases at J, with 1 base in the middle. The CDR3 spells CASSLAGANVLTF. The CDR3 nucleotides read TGTGCCAGCAGTTTAGCTGGGGCCAACGTCCTGACTTTC.

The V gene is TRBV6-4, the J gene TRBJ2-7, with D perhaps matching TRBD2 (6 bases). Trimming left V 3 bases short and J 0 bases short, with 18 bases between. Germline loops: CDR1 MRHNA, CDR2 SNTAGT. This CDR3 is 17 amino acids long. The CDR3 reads CASSELDLATHSYEQYF. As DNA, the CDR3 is TGTGCCAGCAGTGAGCTAGATCTAGCGACACACTCCTACGAGCAGTACTTC.

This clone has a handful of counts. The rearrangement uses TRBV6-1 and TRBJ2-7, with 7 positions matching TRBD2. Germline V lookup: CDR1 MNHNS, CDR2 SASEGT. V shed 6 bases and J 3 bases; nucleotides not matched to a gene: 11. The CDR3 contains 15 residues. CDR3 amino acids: CASRHGLGPNYEQYF. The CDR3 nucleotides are TGTGCCAGCAGACACGGACTAGGACCTAACTACGAGCAGTACTTC.

CDR3 nucleotides: TGTGCCAGCTCACACGGCATTACGAACACCGGGGAGCTGTTTTTT. It yields the protein CASSHGITNTGELFF. The V gene is TRBV27, the J gene TRBJ2-2; no clear D. The CDR3 has 15 residues. With 8 bases removed from V and 0 bases from J, the gap between germline ends came to 13 bases. The germline gives CDR1 MNHEY, CDR2 SMNVEV (reference sequence).

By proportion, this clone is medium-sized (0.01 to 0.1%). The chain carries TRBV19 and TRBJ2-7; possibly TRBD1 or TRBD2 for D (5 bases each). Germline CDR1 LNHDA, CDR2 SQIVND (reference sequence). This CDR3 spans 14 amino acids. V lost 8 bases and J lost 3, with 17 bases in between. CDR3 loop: CASSVFHGGYEQYF. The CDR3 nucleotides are TGTGCCAGTTCCGTCTTCCATGGGGGCTACGAGCAGTACTTC.

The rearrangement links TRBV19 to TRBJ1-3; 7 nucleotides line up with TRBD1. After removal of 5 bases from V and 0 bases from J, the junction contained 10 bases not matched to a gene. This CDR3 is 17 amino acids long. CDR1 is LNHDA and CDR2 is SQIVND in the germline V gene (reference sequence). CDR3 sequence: CASSPIPGTASGNTIYF. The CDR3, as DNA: TGTGCCAGTAGTCCCATCCCCGGGACAGCCTCTGGAAACACCATATATTTT.

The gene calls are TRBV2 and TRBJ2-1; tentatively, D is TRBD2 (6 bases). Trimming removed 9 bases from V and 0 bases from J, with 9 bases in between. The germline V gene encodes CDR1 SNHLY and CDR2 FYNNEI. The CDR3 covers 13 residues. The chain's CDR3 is CARGGSSYNEQFF. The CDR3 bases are TGTGCCAGGGGAGGCAGCTCCTACAATGAGCAGTTCTTC. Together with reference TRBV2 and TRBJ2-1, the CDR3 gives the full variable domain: EPEVTQTPSHQVTQMGQEVILRCVPISNHLYFYWYRQILGQKVEFLVSFYNNEISEKSEIFDDQFSVERPDGSNFTLKIRSTKLEDSAMYFCARGGSSYNEQFFGPGTRLTVL.

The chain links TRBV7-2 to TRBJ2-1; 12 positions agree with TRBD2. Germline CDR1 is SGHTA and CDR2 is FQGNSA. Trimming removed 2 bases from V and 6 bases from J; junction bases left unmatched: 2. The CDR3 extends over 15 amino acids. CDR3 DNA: TGTGCCAGCAGCTTACTAGCGGGGGGGCTCAATGAGCAGTTCTTC. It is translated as CASSLLAGGLNEQFF.

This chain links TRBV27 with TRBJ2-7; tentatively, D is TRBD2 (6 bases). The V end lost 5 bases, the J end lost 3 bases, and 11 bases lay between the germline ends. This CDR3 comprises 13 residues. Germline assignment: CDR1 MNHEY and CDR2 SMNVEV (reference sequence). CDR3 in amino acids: CASSVAGSYEQYF. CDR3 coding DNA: TGTGCCAGCAGTGTAGCCGGGAGCTACGAGCAGTACTTC.

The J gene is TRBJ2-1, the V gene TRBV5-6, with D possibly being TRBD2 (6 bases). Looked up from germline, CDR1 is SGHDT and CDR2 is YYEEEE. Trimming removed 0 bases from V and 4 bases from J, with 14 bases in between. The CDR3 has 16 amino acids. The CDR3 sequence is CASSLDGGTSYNEQFF. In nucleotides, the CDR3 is TGTGCCAGCAGCTTGGATGGAGGGACTTCGTACAATGAGCAGTTCTTC.

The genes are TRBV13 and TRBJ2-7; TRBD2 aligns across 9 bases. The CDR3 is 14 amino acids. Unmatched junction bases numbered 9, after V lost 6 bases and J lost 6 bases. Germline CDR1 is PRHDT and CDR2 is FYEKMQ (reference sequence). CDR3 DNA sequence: TGTGCCAGCAGAGGGTCGAGCGGGGGGTCCGAGCAGTACTTC. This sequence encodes CASRGSSGGSEQYF.

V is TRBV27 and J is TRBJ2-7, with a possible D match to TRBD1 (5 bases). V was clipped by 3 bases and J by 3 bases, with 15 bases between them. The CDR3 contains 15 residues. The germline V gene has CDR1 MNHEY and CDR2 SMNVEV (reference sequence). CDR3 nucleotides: TGTGCCAGCAGTTTTTTGGGCGGCAGGGTCTACGAGCAGTACTTC. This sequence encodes CASSFLGGRVYEQYF.

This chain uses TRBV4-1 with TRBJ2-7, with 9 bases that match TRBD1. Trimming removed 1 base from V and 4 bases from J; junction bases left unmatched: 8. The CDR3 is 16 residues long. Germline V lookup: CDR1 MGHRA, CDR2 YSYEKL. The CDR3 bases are TGCGCCAGCAGCCAAGTGACCGGGACAGGGTTGTACGAGCAGTACTTC. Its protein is CASSQVTGTGLYEQYF.